A selection of T cell receptor beta chains follows, all from one sample in a study of T cell repertoires in cytomegalovirus infection. Antigens for these TCRs are unknown. TCRdb reprocessed the reads via MiXCR and lists one record per CDR3 protein. The table lists approximately 300,000 distinct CDR3 sequences, about 27% of them singletons, with over 15% in the top ten. The specimen was cultured PBMCs, collected from culture after CMV antigen stimulation. The receptors were sampled from a human donor in good health (CMV status not recorded). Some clones in this sample may be carry-over from other donors' samples. Both conserved end residues are part of each CDR3. The order of the fields is D gene, J gene, V gene, clone size, CDR3 DNA, CDR3 protein. D genes are given only for firm matches. Expanded clones get a size class; other rows say once, few or many, or leave the size out.

D gene: -; J gene: TRBJ1-4; V gene: TRBV20-1; clone size: few; CDR3 DNA: TGCAGTGCTAGATCCACCGTGGCGGCGAACAATGAAAAACTGTTTTTT; CDR3 protein: CSARSTVAANNEKLFF
D gene: -; J gene: TRBJ2-3; V gene: TRBV27; clone size: -; CDR3 DNA: TGTGCCAGCAGTCCAGTGGAGGGTACGCAGTATTTT; CDR3 protein: CASSPVEGTQYF
D gene: -; J gene: TRBJ2-5; V gene: TRBV12-3/TRBV12-4; clone size: -; CDR3 DNA: TGTGCCAGCAGTACGGGACACGGACAGCCGGAAGGAGAGACCCAGTACTTC; CDR3 protein: CASSTGHGQPEGETQYF
D gene: -; J gene: TRBJ2-3; V gene: TRBV7-6; clone size: -; CDR3 DNA: TGTGCCAGCAGCTTACAACACCGGGCAGATACGCAGTATTTT; CDR3 protein: CASSLQHRADTQYF
D gene: TRBD1; J gene: TRBJ1-6; V gene: TRBV11-2; clone size: few; CDR3 DNA: TGTGCCAGCAGCTTATCAGGGGGCGGTTCACCCCTCCACTTT; CDR3 protein: CASSLSGGGSPLHF
D gene: TRBD2; J gene: TRBJ2-5; V gene: TRBV6-1; clone size: -; CDR3 DNA: TGTGCCAGCAGAGAAGCGGGGGGGCTTGAGACCCAGTACTTC; CDR3 protein: CASREAGGLETQYF
D gene: -; J gene: TRBJ2-1; V gene: TRBV7-9; clone size: -; CDR3 DNA: TGTGCCAGCAGCCCGCGGGGCCGAGGTGAGCAGTTCTTC; CDR3 protein: CASSPRGRGEQFF
D gene: -; J gene: TRBJ1-2; V gene: TRBV6-1; clone size: -; CDR3 DNA: TGTGCCAGCAGTGAACCAGGCTATGGCTACACCTTC; CDR3 protein: CASSEPGYGYTF
D gene: TRBD1; J gene: TRBJ2-2; V gene: TRBV6-5; clone size: -; CDR3 DNA: TGTGCCAGCAGAAAAGGTGTGGGACAGGGGACCTCGAACACCGGGGAGCTGTTTTTT; CDR3 protein: CASRKGVGQGTSNTGELFF
D gene: TRBD1; J gene: TRBJ1-1; V gene: TRBV7-2; clone size: many; CDR3 DNA: TGTGCCAGCAGCCTAGTAAAACCGGGACAGCCTCCGAACACTGAAGCTTTCTTT; CDR3 protein: CASSLVKPGQPPNTEAFF
D gene: -; J gene: TRBJ2-3; V gene: TRBV20-1; clone size: -; CDR3 DNA: TGCAGTGCTAGAGATGCTACCACAGATACGCAGTATTTT; CDR3 protein: CSARDATTDTQYF
D gene: -; J gene: TRBJ1-5; V gene: TRBV7-8; clone size: -; CDR3 DNA: TGTGCCAGCAGCTCCGCCCCCGGAGGTCAGCCCCAGCATTTT; CDR3 protein: CASSSAPGGQPQHF
D gene: TRBD1; J gene: TRBJ2-7; V gene: TRBV18; clone size: many; CDR3 DNA: TGTGCCAGCTCACCAGGGACAGGGGGGAGCTACGAGCAGTACTTC; CDR3 protein: CASSPGTGGSYEQYF
D gene: -; J gene: TRBJ2-3; V gene: TRBV6-1; clone size: few; CDR3 DNA: TGTGCCAGCAGTGAAGCGGGATTCGTACAAGATACGCAGTATTTT; CDR3 protein: CASSEAGFVQDTQYF
D gene: -; J gene: TRBJ1-1; V gene: TRBV28; clone size: many; CDR3 DNA: TGTGCCAGCAGTTCAGACAGCTACACTGAAGCTTTCTTT; CDR3 protein: CASSSDSYTEAFF
D gene: -; J gene: TRBJ2-3; V gene: TRBV11-2; clone size: -; CDR3 DNA: TGTGCCAGCGGCGATCCCCACACAGATACGCAGTATTTT; CDR3 protein: CASGDPHTDTQYF
D gene: TRBD1; J gene: TRBJ1-4; V gene: TRBV28; clone size: -; CDR3 DNA: TGTGCCAGCAGTCGGGACAGTGCGCAACTGTGGTTTAAACTGTTTTTT; CDR3 protein: CASSRDSAQLWFKLFF
D gene: -; J gene: TRBJ1-1; V gene: TRBV12-3/TRBV12-4; clone size: -; CDR3 DNA: TGTGCCAGCAGTCCCCGGGGAGGCCCTGAAGCTTTCTTT; CDR3 protein: CASSPRGGPEAFF
D gene: TRBD2; J gene: TRBJ2-5; V gene: TRBV28; clone size: -; CDR3 DNA: TGTGCCAGCAGTTTTAGCGGGAGTAGTGAGACCCAGTACTTC; CDR3 protein: CASSFSGSSETQYF
D gene: TRBD1; J gene: TRBJ1-4; V gene: TRBV6-5; clone size: -; CDR3 DNA: TGTGCCAGCACTCCCGTCGCCGGGACAGGGGATGAAAAACTGTTTTTT; CDR3 protein: CASTPVAGTGDEKLFF
D gene: -; J gene: TRBJ2-1; V gene: TRBV12-3/TRBV12-4; clone size: -; CDR3 DNA: TGTGCCAGCAGTCTCCCCCCTAGAAATGAGCAGTTCTTC; CDR3 protein: CASSLPPRNEQFF
D gene: -; J gene: TRBJ2-7; V gene: TRBV4-2; clone size: -; CDR3 DNA: TGTGCCAGCAGCCAGATCGGGGGAGATCGATCCTACGAGCAGTACTTC; CDR3 protein: CASSQIGGDRSYEQYF
D gene: -; J gene: TRBJ1-2; V gene: TRBV19; clone size: few; CDR3 DNA: TGTGCCAGTAGTATAGATCTATTGCGCGGTGGCTACACCTTC; CDR3 protein: CASSIDLLRGGYTF
D gene: -; J gene: TRBJ1-6; V gene: TRBV28; clone size: few; CDR3 DNA: TGTGCCAGCAGTCCCCCCAATTCACCCCTCCACTTT; CDR3 protein: CASSPPNSPLHF
D gene: -; J gene: TRBJ1-1; V gene: TRBV7-2; clone size: -; CDR3 DNA: TGTGCCAGCAGCTTCTACATGGGAGAAGCTTTCTTT; CDR3 protein: CASSFYMGEAFF
D gene: -; J gene: TRBJ2-3; V gene: TRBV6-6; clone size: -; CDR3 DNA: TGTGCCAGCAGTTACGGGACACCTACAGATACGCAGTATTTT; CDR3 protein: CASSYGTPTDTQYF
D gene: -; J gene: TRBJ2-1; V gene: TRBV6-1; clone size: -; CDR3 DNA: TGTGCCAGCAGGGAAGGGTCCTCCTACAATGAGCAGTTCTTC; CDR3 protein: CASREGSSYNEQFF
D gene: -; J gene: TRBJ2-1; V gene: TRBV7-3; clone size: -; CDR3 DNA: TGTGCCAGCAGCCAGGTCGGAAACTCCTACAATGAGCAGTTCTTC; CDR3 protein: CASSQVGNSYNEQFF
D gene: -; J gene: TRBJ1-3; V gene: TRBV7-7; clone size: few; CDR3 DNA: TGTGCTAGCAGCACCGGGACAACCTCTGGAAACACCATATATTTT; CDR3 protein: CASSTGTTSGNTIYF
D gene: -; J gene: TRBJ1-1; V gene: TRBV5-6; clone size: -; CDR3 DNA: TGTGCCAGCAGCTTTGGGGGGCACGACACTGAAGCTTTCTTT; CDR3 protein: CASSFGGHDTEAFF
D gene: -; J gene: TRBJ1-1; V gene: TRBV5-1; clone size: -; CDR3 DNA: TGCGCCAGCAGCTTGAAACTGAACACTGAAGCTTTCTTT; CDR3 protein: CASSLKLNTEAFF
D gene: -; J gene: TRBJ2-5; V gene: TRBV7-2; clone size: many; CDR3 DNA: TGTGCCAGCAGTTACAGAGGGGACCCCGGGGCCCAGTACTTC; CDR3 protein: CASSYRGDPGAQYF
D gene: -; J gene: TRBJ1-1; V gene: TRBV6-2/TRBV6-3; clone size: few; CDR3 DNA: TGTGCTAGCAGTCCACACGTGCGGGGGCGAGGAGCTTTCTTT; CDR3 protein: CASSPHVRGRGAFF
D gene: TRBD2; J gene: TRBJ2-1; V gene: TRBV7-9; clone size: -; CDR3 DNA: TGTGCCAGCACCCATTACGGGACTAGCGGGGGTGAGCAGTTCTTC; CDR3 protein: CASTHYGTSGGEQFF
D gene: TRBD1; J gene: TRBJ2-7; V gene: TRBV6-1; clone size: -; CDR3 DNA: TGTGCCAGCAGAGAGACAGGGGGTTTCTACGAGCAGTACTTC; CDR3 protein: CASRETGGFYEQYF
D gene: -; J gene: TRBJ2-3; V gene: TRBV4-2; clone size: -; CDR3 DNA: TGTGCCAGCAGCCCGGAAGCGTATACGGTCGCAGATACGCAGTATTTT; CDR3 protein: CASSPEAYTVADTQYF
D gene: -; J gene: TRBJ2-3; V gene: TRBV15; clone size: -; CDR3 DNA: TGTGCCACCAGCAGAGTGGACAATAGAATCTTCACAGATACGCAGTATTTT; CDR3 protein: CATSRVDNRIFTDTQYF
D gene: TRBD1; J gene: TRBJ1-4; V gene: TRBV7-2; clone size: many; CDR3 DNA: TGTGCCAGCAGCCCGTCCGGGACAGGGGGTAATGAAAAACTGTTTTTT; CDR3 protein: CASSPSGTGGNEKLFF
D gene: -; J gene: TRBJ2-7; V gene: TRBV7-2; clone size: many; CDR3 DNA: TGTGCCAGCAGCTTAAATATCGCTAGCCCCTCCTACGAGCAGTACTTC; CDR3 protein: CASSLNIASPSYEQYF
D gene: -; J gene: TRBJ1-2; V gene: TRBV6-1; clone size: -; CDR3 DNA: TGTGCCACCTACGACAGCTATGGCTACACCTTC; CDR3 protein: CATYDSYGYTF
D gene: -; J gene: TRBJ2-2; V gene: TRBV24-1; clone size: few; CDR3 DNA: TGTGCCACCAGCGGCAAAATACCGCGAACCGGGGAGCTGTTTTTT; CDR3 protein: CATSGKIPRTGELFF
D gene: TRBD1; J gene: TRBJ1-6; V gene: TRBV7-2; clone size: many; CDR3 DNA: TGTGCCAGCAGCCAACAGGGGGATTATAATTCACCCCTCCACTTT; CDR3 protein: CASSQQGDYNSPLHF
D gene: -; J gene: TRBJ1-1; V gene: TRBV12-5; clone size: -; CDR3 DNA: TGTGCTAGTGGTTTGGACAGCTCATTGGGGACTGAAGCTTTCTTT; CDR3 protein: CASGLDSSLGTEAFF
D gene: TRBD2; J gene: TRBJ2-3; V gene: TRBV28; clone size: many; CDR3 DNA: TGTGCCAGCAGAGGGGGACTAGCGGTAGGAGATACGCAGTATTTT; CDR3 protein: CASRGGLAVGDTQYF
D gene: TRBD1; J gene: TRBJ1-6; V gene: TRBV6-6; clone size: few; CDR3 DNA: TGTGCCAGCAGTTACTCAGGGGACAGAGATTCACCCCTCCACTTT; CDR3 protein: CASSYSGDRDSPLHF
D gene: -; J gene: TRBJ1-1; V gene: TRBV19; clone size: -; CDR3 DNA: TGTGCCACCACCGCGGGGACCTTGAACACTGAAGCTTTCTTT; CDR3 protein: CATTAGTLNTEAFF